This T cell receptor beta chain was obtained from a study of cytomegalovirus exposure and HLA in healthy donors. Study outcomes and limitations: V- and J-gene trimming in TCR beta was tied to a missense DCLRE1C variant by an analysis performed later. Common viral pathogens (according to a later analysis) appeared linked to several of the most significant clusters. TCR sequences were mostly rare, though some public TCRs occurred in many donors. It was reported that the classifier diagnosed cytomegalovirus status with high specificity and sensitivity in both the original and validation cohorts.

On this clone itself: Its matching antigen is unknown.

The CDR3 runs to 13 residues. Germline loops: CDR1 SGHRS, CDR2 YFSETQ. This PCR relied on a set of 60 Vbeta primers and 13 Jbeta primers. TCRdb keeps only in-frame clones here, not all; method: immunoSEQ multiplex PCR. The data contain about 170,000 clones, almost 80% of them singletons. J is TRBJ2-5 and V is TRBV5-1; D remains ambiguous. The last part of the DNA fits TRBJ2-7 better; the J call may be wrong. Sequenced input: PBMCs. This sequence originates from a man between 40 and 49 years old in good health and CMV-seropositive. CDR3 bases: TGCGCCAGCAGCTTGGGTAGGGACTACGAGCAGTACTTC. Translating it yields CASSLGRDYEQYF.